This TCR beta chain was recorded in a study of blood T cell repertoires in COVID-19. As for the study in general: PBMCs, B-cell-depleted T cells, or T cells were the source of the cDNA or gDNA that made up the material.

The data were produced by immunoSEQ multiplex PCR, yet TCRdb's version contains in-frame clones alone and is incomplete. The sample carries some 290,000 clones, roughly 89% recorded once. From germline, CDR1 is LNHDA and CDR2 SQIVND (reference sequence). The CDR3 is 17 amino acids. V lost 7 bases, J lost 6 bases, and 16 bases stayed unmatched. Material for sequencing was PBMCs or T cells enriched from blood (not recorded which). This receptor was taken from a woman in her twenties or thirties who had recovered from COVID-19. The chain employs TRBV19 and TRBJ2-3, with 10 bases matching TRBD2. The CDR3 reads CASKGGTSALAVDTQYF. In DNA form, the CDR3 reads TGTGCCAGTAAGGGGGGGACTAGCGCCCTAGCGGTGGATACGCAGTATTTT.